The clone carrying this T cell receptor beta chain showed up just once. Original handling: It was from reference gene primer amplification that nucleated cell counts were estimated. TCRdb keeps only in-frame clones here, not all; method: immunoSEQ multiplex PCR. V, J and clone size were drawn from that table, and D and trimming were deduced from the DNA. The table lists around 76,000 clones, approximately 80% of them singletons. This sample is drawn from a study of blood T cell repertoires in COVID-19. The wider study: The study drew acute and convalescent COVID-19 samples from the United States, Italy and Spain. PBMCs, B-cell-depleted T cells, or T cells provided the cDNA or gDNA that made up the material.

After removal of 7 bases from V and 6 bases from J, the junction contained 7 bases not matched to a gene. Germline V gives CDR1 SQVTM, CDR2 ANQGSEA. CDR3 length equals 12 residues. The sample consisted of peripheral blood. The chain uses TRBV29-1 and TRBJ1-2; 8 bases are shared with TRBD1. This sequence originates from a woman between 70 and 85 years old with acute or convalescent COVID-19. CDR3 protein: CSASQGADGYTF. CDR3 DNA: TGCAGCGCCAGTCAGGGGGCCGATGGCTACACCTTC.